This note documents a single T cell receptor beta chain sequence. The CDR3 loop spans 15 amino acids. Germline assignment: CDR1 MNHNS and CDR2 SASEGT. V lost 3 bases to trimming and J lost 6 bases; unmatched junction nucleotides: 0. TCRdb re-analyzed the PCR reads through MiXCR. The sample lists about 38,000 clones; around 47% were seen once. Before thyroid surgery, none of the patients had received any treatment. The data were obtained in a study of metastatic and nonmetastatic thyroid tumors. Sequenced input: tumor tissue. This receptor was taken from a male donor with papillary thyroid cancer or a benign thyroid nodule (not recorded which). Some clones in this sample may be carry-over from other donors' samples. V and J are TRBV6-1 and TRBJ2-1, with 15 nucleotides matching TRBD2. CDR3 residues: CASSEGLAGGNEQFF. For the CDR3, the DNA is TGTGCCAGCAGTGAGGGACTAGCGGGAGGCAATGAGCAGTTCTTC.